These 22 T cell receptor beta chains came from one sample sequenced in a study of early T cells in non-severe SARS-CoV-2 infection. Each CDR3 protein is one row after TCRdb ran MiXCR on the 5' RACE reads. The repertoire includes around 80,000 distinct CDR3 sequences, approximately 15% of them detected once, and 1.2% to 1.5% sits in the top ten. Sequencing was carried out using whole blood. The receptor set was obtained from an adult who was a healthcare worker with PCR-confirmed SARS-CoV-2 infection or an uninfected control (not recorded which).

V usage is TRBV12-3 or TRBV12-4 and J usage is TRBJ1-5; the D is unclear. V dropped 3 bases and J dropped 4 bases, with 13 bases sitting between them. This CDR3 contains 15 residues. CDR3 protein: CASSFGLTWNQPQHF. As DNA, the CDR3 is TGTGCCAGCAGTTTCGGGCTAACCTGGAATCAGCCCCAGCATTTT.

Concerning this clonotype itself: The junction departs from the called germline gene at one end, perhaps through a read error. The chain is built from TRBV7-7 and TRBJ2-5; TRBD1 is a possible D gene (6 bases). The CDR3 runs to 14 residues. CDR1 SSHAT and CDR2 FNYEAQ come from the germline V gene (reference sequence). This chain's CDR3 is CASKLLDSQETQYF. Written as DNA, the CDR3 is TGTGCTAGCAAACTACTGGACAGCCAAGAGACCCAGTACTTC.

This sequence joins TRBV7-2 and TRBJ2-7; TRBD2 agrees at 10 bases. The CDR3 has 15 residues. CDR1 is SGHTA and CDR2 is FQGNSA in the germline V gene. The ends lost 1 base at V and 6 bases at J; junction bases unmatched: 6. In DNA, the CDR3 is TGTGCCAGCAGCTTAGAAGAGCGGGGGGGCCCCGAGCAGTACTTC. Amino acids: CASSLEERGGPEQYF.

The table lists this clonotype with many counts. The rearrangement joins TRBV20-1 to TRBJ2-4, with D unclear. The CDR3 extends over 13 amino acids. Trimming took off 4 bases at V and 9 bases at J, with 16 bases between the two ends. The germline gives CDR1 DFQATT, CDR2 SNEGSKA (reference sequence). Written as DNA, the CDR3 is TGCAGTGCTAATTTGCGGCCGCTTGGCATTCAGTACTTC. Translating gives CSANLRPLGIQYF.

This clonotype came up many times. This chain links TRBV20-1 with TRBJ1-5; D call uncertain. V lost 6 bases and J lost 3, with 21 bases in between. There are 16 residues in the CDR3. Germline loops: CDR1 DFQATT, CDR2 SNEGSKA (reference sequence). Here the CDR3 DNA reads TGCAGTGCGCTGACCAACCGGGAGCCATCCAATCAGCCCCAGCATTTT. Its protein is CSALTNREPSNQPQHF.

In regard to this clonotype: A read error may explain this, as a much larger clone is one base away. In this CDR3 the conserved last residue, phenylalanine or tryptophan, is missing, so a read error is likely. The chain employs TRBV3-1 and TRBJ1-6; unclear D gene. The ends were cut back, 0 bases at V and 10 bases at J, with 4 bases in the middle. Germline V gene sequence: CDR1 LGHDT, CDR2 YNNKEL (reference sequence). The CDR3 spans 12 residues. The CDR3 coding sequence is TGTGCCAGCAGCCAAGAGGGCTCACCCCTCCACCTT. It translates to CASSQEGSPLHL.

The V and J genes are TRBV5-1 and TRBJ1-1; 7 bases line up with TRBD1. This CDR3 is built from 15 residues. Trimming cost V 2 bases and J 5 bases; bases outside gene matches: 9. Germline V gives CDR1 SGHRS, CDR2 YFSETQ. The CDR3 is CASSFLGRGRTEAFF. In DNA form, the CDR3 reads TGCGCCAGCAGCTTCCTAGGCAGGGGGAGAACTGAAGCTTTCTTT.

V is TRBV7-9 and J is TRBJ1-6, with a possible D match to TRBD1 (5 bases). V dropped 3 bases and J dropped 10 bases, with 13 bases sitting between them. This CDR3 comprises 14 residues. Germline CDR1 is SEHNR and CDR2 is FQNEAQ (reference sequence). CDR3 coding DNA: TGTGCCAGCAGCTTGACCCGGAGGGGATCACCCCTCCACTTT. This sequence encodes CASSLTRRGSPLHF.

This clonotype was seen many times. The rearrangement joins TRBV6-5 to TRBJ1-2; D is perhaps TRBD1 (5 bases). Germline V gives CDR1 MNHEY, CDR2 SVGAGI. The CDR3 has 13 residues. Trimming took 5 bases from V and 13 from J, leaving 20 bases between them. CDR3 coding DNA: TGTGCCAGCAGTCCTCCCGGGACCGTCGATCCCACCTTC. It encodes CASSPPGTVDPTF.

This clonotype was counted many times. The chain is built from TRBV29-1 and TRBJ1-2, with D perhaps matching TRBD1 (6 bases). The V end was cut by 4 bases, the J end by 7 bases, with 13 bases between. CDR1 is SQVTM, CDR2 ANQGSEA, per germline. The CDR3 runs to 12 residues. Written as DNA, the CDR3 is TGCAGCGTTGGGCAGGGGCGTGGTGGCTACACCTTC. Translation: CSVGQGRGGYTF.

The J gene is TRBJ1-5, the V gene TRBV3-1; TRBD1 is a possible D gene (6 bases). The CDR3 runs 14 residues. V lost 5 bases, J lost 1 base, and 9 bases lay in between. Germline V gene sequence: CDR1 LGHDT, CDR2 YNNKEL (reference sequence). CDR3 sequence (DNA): TGTGCCAGCAGCTACGGACAGAGCAATCAGCCCCAGCATTTT. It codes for CASSYGQSNQPQHF.

CDR3 DNA sequence: TGTGCCAGCAGATACGACAGGGGTTGGTATCAGCCCCAGCATTTT. It specifies CASRYDRGWYQPQHF. The rearrangement joins TRBV6-2 or TRBV6-3 to TRBJ1-5, with TRBD1 matching over 8 bases. The trim removed 6 bases at V and 5 bases at J, leaving 9 bases unmatched. The CDR3 has 15 amino acids. The germline CDR1 and CDR2 sequences are MNHEY and SVGEGT.

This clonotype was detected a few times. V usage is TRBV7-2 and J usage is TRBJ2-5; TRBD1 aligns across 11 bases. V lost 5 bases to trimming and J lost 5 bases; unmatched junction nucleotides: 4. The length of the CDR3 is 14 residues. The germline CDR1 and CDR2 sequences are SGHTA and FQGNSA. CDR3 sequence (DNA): TGTGCCAGCAGCCCGGACAGGGGGCTTGAGACCCAGTACTTC. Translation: CASSPDRGLETQYF.

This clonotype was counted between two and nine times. The CDR3 nucleotides read TGTGCCAGCGAAGTTAGCGCCCGATTAATGAACACTGAAGCTTTCTTT. Translating gives CASEVSARLMNTEAFF. The chain combines TRBV2 with TRBJ1-1, with no clear D. Germline V gene lookup returns CDR1 SNHLY and CDR2 FYNNEI. V was trimmed by 8 bases and J by 0 bases, leaving 19 bases between them. This CDR3 region has 16 residues.

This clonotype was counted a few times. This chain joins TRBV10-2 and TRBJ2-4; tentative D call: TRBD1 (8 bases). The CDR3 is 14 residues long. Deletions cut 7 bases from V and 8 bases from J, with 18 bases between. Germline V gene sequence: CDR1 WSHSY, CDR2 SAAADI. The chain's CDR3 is CASNPAQGGDIQYF. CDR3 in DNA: TGCGCCAGCAACCCCGCACAGGGGGGGGACATTCAGTACTTC.

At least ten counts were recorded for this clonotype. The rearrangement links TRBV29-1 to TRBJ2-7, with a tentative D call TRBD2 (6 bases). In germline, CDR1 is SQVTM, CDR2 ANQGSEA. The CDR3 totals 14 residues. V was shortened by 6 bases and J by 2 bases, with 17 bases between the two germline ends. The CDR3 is CSVGGAGGAYEQYF. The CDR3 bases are TGCAGCGTCGGAGGGGCGGGCGGGGCCTACGAGCAGTACTTC.

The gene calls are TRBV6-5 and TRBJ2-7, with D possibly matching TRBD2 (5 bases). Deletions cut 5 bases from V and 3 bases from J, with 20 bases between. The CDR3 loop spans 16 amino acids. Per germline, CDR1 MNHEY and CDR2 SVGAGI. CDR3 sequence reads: CASSTTGKQKNYEQYF. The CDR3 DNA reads TGTGCCAGCAGTACTACGGGGAAACAAAAGAACTACGAGCAGTACTTC.

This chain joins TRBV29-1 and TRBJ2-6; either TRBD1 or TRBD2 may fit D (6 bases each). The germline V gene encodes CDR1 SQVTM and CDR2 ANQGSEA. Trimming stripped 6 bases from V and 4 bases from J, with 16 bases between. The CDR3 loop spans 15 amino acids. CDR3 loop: CSVSIGGTGANVLTF. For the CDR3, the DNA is TGCAGCGTATCAATCGGGGGCACCGGGGCCAACGTCCTGACTTTC.

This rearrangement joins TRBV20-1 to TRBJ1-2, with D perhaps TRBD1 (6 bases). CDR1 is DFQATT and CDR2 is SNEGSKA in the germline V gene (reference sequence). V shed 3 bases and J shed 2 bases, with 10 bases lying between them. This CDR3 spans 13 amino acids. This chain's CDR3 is CSARTGTNYGYTF. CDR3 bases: TGCAGTGCTAGGACAGGTACAAACTATGGCTACACCTTC.

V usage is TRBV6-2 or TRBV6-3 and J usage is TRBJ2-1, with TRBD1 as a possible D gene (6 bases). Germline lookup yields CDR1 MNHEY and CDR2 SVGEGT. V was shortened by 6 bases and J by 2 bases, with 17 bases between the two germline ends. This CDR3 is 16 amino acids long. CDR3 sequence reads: CASRQADSRPYNEQFF. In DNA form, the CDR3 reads TGTGCCAGCAGACAAGCGGACAGCCGACCCTACAATGAGCAGTTCTTC.

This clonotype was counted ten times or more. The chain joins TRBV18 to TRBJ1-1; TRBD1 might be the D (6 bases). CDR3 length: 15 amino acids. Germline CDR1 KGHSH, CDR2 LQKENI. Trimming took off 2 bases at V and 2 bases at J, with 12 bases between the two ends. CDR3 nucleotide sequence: TGTGCCAGCTCACCATCGACAGGTTCTAACACTGAAGCTTTCTTT. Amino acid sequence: CASSPSTGSNTEAFF.

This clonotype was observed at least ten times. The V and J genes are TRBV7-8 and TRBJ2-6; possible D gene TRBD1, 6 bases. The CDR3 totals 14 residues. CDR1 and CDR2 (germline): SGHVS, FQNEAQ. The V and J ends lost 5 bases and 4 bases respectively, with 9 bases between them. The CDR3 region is CASSRGTGANVLTF. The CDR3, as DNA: TGTGCCAGCAGCAGGGGGACCGGGGCCAACGTCCTGACTTTC. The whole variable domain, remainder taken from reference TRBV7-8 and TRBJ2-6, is GAGVSQSPRYKVAKRGQDVALRCDPISGHVSLFWYQQALGQGPEFLTYFQNEAQLDKSGLPSDRFFAERPEGSVSTLKIQRTQQEDSAVYLCASSRGTGANVLTFGAGSRLTVL.